These 5 T cell receptor beta chains originate from one sample sequenced in a study of T cells after posttransplantation cyclophosphamide. Clones were sequenced by immunoSEQ multiplex PCR, and TCRdb holds only the in-frame ones, with some missing. The sample contains some 10,000 clones, none of them singletons. Treatment was busulfan-fludarabine conditioning, a marrow graft, and cyclophosphamide on days +3 and +4. This specimen was PBMCs, taken after allogeneic stem cell transplant with posttransplant cyclophosphamide. These receptor sequences come from a female patient in her 40s who received an allogeneic stem cell transplant from a related donor, was CMV-positive, and had no GVHD. These T cells may partly come from the graft donor.

This clone is judged medium-sized. This sequence joins TRBV5-6 and TRBJ1-2; tentative D call: TRBD1 (6 bases). The CDR3 is 13 residues long. The V end was cut by 4 bases, the J end by 4 bases, with 11 bases between. Germline V gene lookup returns CDR1 SGHDT and CDR2 YYEEEE. The CDR3 reads CASSRQEIYGYTF. DNA of the CDR3: TGTGCCAGCAGCCGACAGGAGATCTATGGCTACACCTTC.

This clone was found many times. The V gene is TRBV9, the J gene TRBJ1-6, with 8 bases fitting TRBD1. From germline, CDR1 is SGDLS and CDR2 YYNGEE. The CDR3 is made up of 16 amino acids. The J segment lost 9 bases and the V segment lost 0 bases, leaving 8 bases of the junction unmatched. The chain's CDR3 is CASSVGAAGGPSPLHF. As DNA, the CDR3 is TGTGCCAGCAGCGTAGGAGCGGCAGGGGGCCCTTCACCCCTCCACTTT.

This clone has ten or more counts. The rearrangement links TRBV12-3 or TRBV12-4 to TRBJ1-6; no clear D gene. This CDR3 spans 13 amino acids. Trimming took off 3 bases at V and 9 bases at J, with 9 bases between the two ends. The CDR3 bases are TGTGCCAGCAGTTTTCTTGATAGTTCACCCCTCCACTTT. Protein sequence: CASSFLDSSPLHF.

The sample holds many counts of this clone. The rearrangement links TRBV7-2 to TRBJ2-1; 10 positions match TRBD2. The J segment lost 4 bases and the V segment lost 2 bases, leaving 2 bases of the junction unmatched. The CDR3 has 15 amino acids. Looked up from germline, CDR1 is SGHTA and CDR2 is FQGNSA. In DNA, the CDR3 is TGTGCCAGCAGCTTAACTAGCGGGGTATACAATGAGCAGTTCTTC. Encoded protein: CASSLTSGVYNEQFF.

This clone has at least ten counts. The gene calls are TRBV7-3 and TRBJ2-1, with 11 bases identical to TRBD2. The CDR3 length is 14 residues. Germline CDR1 is SGHTA and CDR2 is FQGTGA. The J segment lost 9 bases and the V segment lost 0 bases, leaving 1 base of the junction unmatched. DNA of the CDR3: TGTGCCAGCAGCTTAACTAGCGGGGGGGGTGAGCAGTTCTTC. Encoded protein: CASSLTSGGGEQFF.